What follows describes a single T cell receptor (beta chain). The antigen is unknown. This record comes from a study of cytomegalovirus exposure and HLA in healthy donors. Study findings and constraints: An analysis was carried out at a later point. It showed that HLA-associated TCR beta chains were more clonally expanded than equally common non-associated chains.

The CDR3 is made up of 13 amino acids. V shed 2 bases and J 7 bases; nucleotides not matched to a gene: 5. Per the germline V gene, CDR1 is SQVTM and CDR2 is ANQGSEA. The PCR contained 60 Vbeta and 13 Jbeta primers. Profiling relied on immunoSEQ multiplex PCR, and the TCRdb table lists in-frame clones only, not all of them. The sample has over 70,000 clones. This rearrangement joins TRBV29-1 to TRBJ2-1; 7 nucleotides agree with TRBD1. This clonotype originated in a woman aged 40 to 49 in good health and CMV-seropositive. The sequenced material came from PBMCs. The CDR3 DNA sequence: TGCAGCGTTGAACGGACAGGCAATAATGAGCAGTTCTTC. Its translation: CSVERTGNNEQFF.